The 19 T cell receptor beta chains below all came from one sample that was sequenced in a study of identical twins. TCRdb reanalysed the 5' RACE reads using MiXCR and keeps one entry per CDR3 protein. The table lists 1,800,000 or so distinct CDR3 sequences, about 31% of them singletons, with approximately 0.29% in the top ten. Source material: cord blood. Every receptor here comes from a newborn girl in good health.

This clonotype was counted a few times. This chain joins TRBV28 and TRBJ2-7, with 7 bases lining up with TRBD1. CDR3 length equals 13 residues. Germline values: CDR1 MDHEN, CDR2 SYDVKM. After removal of 7 bases from V and 9 bases from J, the junction contained 12 bases not matched to a gene. This chain's CDR3 is CASKSVAGGAQYF. The CDR3 nucleotides read TGTGCCAGCAAATCCGTGGCAGGGGGTGCGCAGTACTTC.

Ten or more counts support this clonotype. The rearrangement uses TRBV5-1 and TRBJ1-5; 9 nucleotides line up with TRBD1. The V segment lost 3 bases and the J segment 7 bases; nucleotides outside the gene matches: 11. From germline, CDR1 is SGHRS and CDR2 YFSETQ. The CDR3 contains 16 residues. CDR3 sequence reads: CASSSGTGGLEQPQHF. CDR3 nucleotide sequence: TGCGCCAGCAGCTCGGGAACAGGGGGCTTAGAACAGCCCCAGCATTTT.

This chain links TRBV20-1 with TRBJ2-1; 9 positions agree with TRBD2. Germline lookup yields CDR1 DFQATT and CDR2 SNEGSKA (reference sequence). The junction had 7 bases not matched to a gene; V was cut back by 6 bases and J by 1 base. The CDR3 has 15 residues. DNA of the CDR3: TGCAGTGCGGCGATTAGCGGGGGATCCTACAATGAGCAGTTCTTC. Residues: CSAAISGGSYNEQFF.

The gene calls are TRBV20-1 and TRBJ1-1; D uncertain. The CDR3 runs 11 residues. V shed 0 bases and J shed 5 bases, with 4 bases lying between them. Germline CDR1 reads DFQATT; CDR2 reads SNEGSKA (reference sequence). This CDR3 reads CSAREWTEAFF. CDR3 nucleotides: TGCAGTGCTAGAGAGTGGACTGAAGCTTTCTTT.

The chain joins TRBV5-1 to TRBJ2-1, with D perhaps TRBD2 (6 bases). The V and J ends lost 0 bases and 7 bases respectively, with 17 bases between them. The CDR3 spans 16 residues. Germline values: CDR1 SGHRS, CDR2 YFSETQ. The CDR3 reads CASSLGMGGPLNEQFF. DNA for the CDR3: TGCGCCAGCAGCTTGGGAATGGGGGGACCCTTAAATGAGCAGTTCTTC. The variable domain in full, completed from reference TRBV5-1 and TRBJ2-1, reads KAGVTQTPRYLIKTRGQQVTLSCSPISGHRSVSWYQQTPGQGLQFLFEYFSETQRNKGNFPGRFSGRQFSNSRSEMNVSTLELGDSALYLCASSLGMGGPLNEQFFGPGTRLTVL.

This clonotype has ten or more counts. The CDR3 nucleotides read TGTGCCAGCAGTTCAGGAGGGGGCGAGCAGTACTTC. This sequence encodes CASSSGGGEQYF. This chain links TRBV27 with TRBJ2-7; D is tentatively TRBD1 or TRBD2 (6 bases each). Germline CDR1 is MNHEY and CDR2 is SMNVEV (reference sequence). Trimming took 4 bases from V and 6 from J, leaving 10 bases between them. The CDR3 totals 12 residues.

The chain uses TRBV20-1 and TRBJ2-5; the match to TRBD1 covers 11 bases. The DNA end is more similar to TRBJ2-7, so the J call may be wrong. The CDR3 is made up of 17 amino acids. Germline CDR1 reads DFQATT; CDR2 reads SNEGSKA (reference sequence). DNA for the CDR3: TGCAGTGCTAGTGGCGGGACAGGGGGTGAGCTAGGGTACGAGCAGTACTTC. This codes for CSASGGTGGELGYEQYF.

As to this clonotype: The junction departs from the called germline gene at one end, perhaps through a read error. V usage is TRBV20-1 and J usage is TRBJ2-4, with 8 positions matching TRBD2. Germline V gene lookup returns CDR1 DFQATT and CDR2 SNEGSKA (reference sequence). CDR3 length: 13 residues. DNA of the CDR3: TGCAGTGCCGACGGACTAGCCAAAAACATTCCGTACTTC. Protein sequence: CSADGLAKNIPYF.

The V and J genes are TRBV20-1 and TRBJ2-7, with 9 bases lining up with TRBD2. This CDR3 is built from 13 residues. Germline CDR1 and CDR2: DFQATT and SNEGSKA (reference sequence). V trimming: 1 base; J trimming: 4 bases; junction bases outside the gene matches: 2. This CDR3 reads CSARALAGYEQYF. The CDR3, as DNA: TGCAGTGCTAGAGCTCTAGCGGGGTACGAGCAGTACTTC.

The chain combines TRBV20-1 with TRBJ1-4; 7 nucleotides line up with TRBD1. The CDR3 totals 15 residues. Germline CDR1 DFQATT, CDR2 SNEGSKA (reference sequence). V lost 5 bases, J lost 3 bases, and 9 bases stayed unmatched. CDR3 nucleotides: TGCAGTGCTTGGGGTCGGGGACAGTCTAATGAAAAACTGTTTTTT. Translation gives CSAWGRGQSNEKLFF.

There are a few counts of this clonotype. The genes are TRBV20-1 and TRBJ1-6, with D possibly TRBD1 on 5 matching bases. V shed 5 bases and J shed 5 bases, with 13 bases lying between them. The CDR3 length is 14 residues. The germline V gene has CDR1 DFQATT and CDR2 SNEGSKA (reference sequence). The CDR3 nucleotides are TGCAGTGCTGTAGCGGGGGGGAATAATTCACCCCTCCACTTT. This codes for CSAVAGGNNSPLHF.

This clonotype was observed a few times. The V call is TRBV6-5, the J call TRBJ2-1; maybe TRBD2 (6 bases). This CDR3 spans 15 amino acids. Germline V CDR1 and CDR2: MNHEY, SVGAGI. V lost 2 bases, J lost 0 bases, and 8 bases lay in between. This CDR3 is CASSYAGYSYNEQFF. In DNA form, the CDR3 reads TGTGCCAGCAGTTACGCGGGATACTCCTACAATGAGCAGTTCTTC.

A remark on this clonotype: A much larger clone differs by one base, so this may be a read error. The rearrangement joins TRBV28 to TRBJ2-1; 8 bases agree with TRBD1. The last part of the DNA fits TRBJ2-7 better; the J call may be wrong. Germline CDR1 reads MDHEN; CDR2 reads SYDVKM. CDR3 size: 16 residues. The CDR3 nucleotides read TGTGCCAGCAGTTTAAGGGGGACAGGTACCTACAATGAGCAGTACTTC. This codes for CASSLRGTGTYNEQYF.

The chain uses TRBV5-1 and TRBJ2-1; 10 positions agree with TRBD1. V shed 4 bases and J 8 bases; nucleotides not matched to a gene: 15. The V gene's germline CDR1 is SGHRS and CDR2 YFSETQ. The CDR3 totals 17 residues. CDR3 DNA: TGCGCCAGCAGCCTGACAGGGGGCGGGACCCTATCCTATGAGCAGTTCTTC. Protein product: CASSLTGGGTLSYEQFF.

The V gene is TRBV11-2, the J gene TRBJ1-6; D is ambiguous. Deletions cut 4 bases from V and 3 bases from J, with 13 bases between. The CDR3 loop spans 16 amino acids. Germline-derived CDR1 and CDR2 are SGHAT and FQNNGV. Here the CDR3 reads CASSSSTGIYNSPLHF. The DNA of the CDR3 is TGTGCCAGCAGCTCTTCGACCGGGATCTATAATTCACCCCTCCACTTT.

The J gene is TRBJ2-5, the V gene TRBV12-3 or TRBV12-4, with a weak D call TRBD1 (6 bases). TRBJ2-1 matches the DNA end more closely, so the J call is doubtful. The CDR3 covers 14 residues. CDR3: CASSRTGFQETQFF. DNA of the CDR3: TGTGCCAGCAGCCGTACAGGGTTCCAAGAGACCCAGTTCTTC.

This clonotype was counted between two and nine times. The chain is built from TRBV9 and TRBJ1-4; no definite D call. The germline V and J ends were trimmed by 3 bases and 2 bases, with 8 bases remaining between them. Germline V gene sequence: CDR1 SGDLS, CDR2 YYNGEE. The CDR3 runs 14 residues. The CDR3, as DNA: TGTGCCAGCAGCGAGGGCGGCACTAATGAAAAACTGTTTTTT. Amino acids: CASSEGGTNEKLFF.

The rearrangement links TRBV14 to TRBJ2-3, with D possibly matching TRBD1 (5 bases). Trimming shortened V by 2 bases and J by 6 bases, and 15 bases separated the two germline ends. CDR1 is SGHDN, CDR2 FVKESK, per germline. The CDR3 totals 15 residues. The CDR3 protein is CASSQRPQGTDTQYF. The CDR3 bases are TGTGCCAGCAGCCAACGCCCCCAGGGAACCGATACGCAGTATTTT.

This chain links TRBV4-1 with TRBJ2-3; possibly TRBD2 for D (6 bases). This CDR3 contains 14 residues. Per germline, CDR1 MGHRA and CDR2 YSYEKL. Trimming cost V 11 bases and J 3 bases, with 18 bases left between them. The DNA for the CDR3 is TGCGCCGGCTCCCGGAGAGGGAGGACAGATACGCAGTATTTT. Protein product: CAGSRRGRTDTQYF.